Listed below are T cell receptor beta chains from one sample, sequenced in a study of CD4 T cells in relation to SARS-CoV-2 and coronaviruses. Which antigens these TCRs recognize remains unknown. Clones were sequenced by immunoSEQ multiplex PCR, and TCRdb holds only the in-frame ones, with some missing. The table has under 30,000 clones, around 72% seen once. Sequencing was performed on CD4+ T cells from PBMCs, cultured in vitro. The receptors originated from a human donor in good health. Each CDR3 is given with its conserved first and last residue. Some rows mark clone size as missing; the rest say once, few, many or name a class of expanded clone.

v_call,j_call,clone_size,cdr3_aa
TRBV7-2,TRBJ2-7,NA,CASSRDNYEQYF
TRBV30,TRBJ1-4,NA,CAWSAGGELFF
TRBV9,TRBJ2-7,few,CASSYWASGTYEQYF
TRBV10-3,TRBJ1-2,NA,CAISGGQGAIDGYTF
TRBV6-2/TRBV6-3,TRBJ1-2,NA,CASSYSPNYGYTF
TRBV19,TRBJ2-6,NA,CASRGSDGANVLTF
TRBV12-3/TRBV12-4,TRBJ1-2,NA,CASSFRGNYGYTF
TRBV9,TRBJ2-1,NA,CASSVAPGTNEQFF
TRBV7-2,TRBJ1-2,NA,CASSVTQGENGYTF
TRBV6-5,TRBJ2-7,NA,CASSSNAGGPYEQYF
TRBV27,TRBJ1-2,NA,CASSLRGDYGYTF
TRBV7-3,TRBJ2-2,NA,CASSQTWTGELFF
TRBV4-1,TRBJ1-4,NA,CASSPGRGREKLFF
TRBV3-1/TRBV3-2,TRBJ1-1,NA,CASSQVNTEAFF
TRBV10-3,TRBJ2-7,NA,CAISDGGFYEQYF
TRBV6-2/TRBV6-3,TRBJ1-2,NA,CASSYEQVHGYTF
TRBV4-3,TRBJ1-6,few,CASSQGWGEFVSPLHF
TRBV29-1,TRBJ1-1,NA,CSVEGDSNTEAFF
TRBV7-2,TRBJ1-1,few,CASSFNLNTEAFF
TRBV2,TRBJ2-7,few,CASSPIFGQGGYEQYF
TRBV27,TRBJ1-1,NA,CASSLLRGNTEAFF
TRBV19,TRBJ1-1,NA,CASSMFGNTEAFF
TRBV4-1,TRBJ1-6,few,CASSQVDSNYNSPLHF
TRBV18,TRBJ1-2,NA,CASSPGSFSYGYTF
TRBV10-2,TRBJ1-6,NA,CASNRQGDSPLHF
TRBV18,TRBJ2-5,once,CASSPPVSETQYF
TRBV7-7,TRBJ2-2,few,CASSLSGSRHGELFF
TRBV11-2,TRBJ2-7,NA,CASRTFQFHEQYF
TRBV23-1,TRBJ2-7,NA,CASSQMPFPSYEQYF
TRBV5-1,TRBJ2-5,NA,CASSKGTSGGQETQYF
TRBV19,TRBJ1-1,NA,CASSPTGVGTEAFF
TRBV10-3,TRBJ2-5,NA,CAISGSGGAETQYF
TRBV7-9,TRBJ2-7,NA,CASSADRNEQYF
TRBV11-2,TRBJ2-5,NA,CASRSRRKGETQYF
TRBV15,TRBJ2-7,NA,CATKPGQGAREQYF
TRBV7-6,TRBJ2-2,NA,CASRYIGQNTGELFF
TRBV5-4,TRBJ2-5,NA,CASSSQETQYF
TRBV6-2/TRBV6-3,TRBJ2-1,NA,CASSSFPVNEQFF
TRBV14,TRBJ2-7,NA,CASSHLARHEQYF
TRBV30,TRBJ2-7,NA,CAWSGTLKGPYEQYF
TRBV7-9,TRBJ1-3,NA,CASRSTETGNTIYF
TRBV7-9,TRBJ1-3,NA,CASSLAGTATGNTIYF
TRBV7-2,TRBJ2-1,NA,CASSLGRLNEQFF
TRBV7-2,TRBJ2-2,NA,CASSLAGVNTGELFF
TRBV7-2,TRBJ2-3,NA,CASSLSGTRRDTQYF
TRBV6-5,TRBJ1-5,NA,CASSYGGANQPQHF
TRBV19,TRBJ1-2,NA,CASKGGREIYGYTF
TRBV3-1/TRBV3-2,TRBJ1-1,NA,CASSQPGHRAFF
TRBV6-2/TRBV6-3,TRBJ2-1,NA,CASSSSGGAFSYNEQFF
TRBV18,TRBJ2-7,NA,CASSPGRGDYEQYF
TRBV6-2/TRBV6-3,TRBJ2-5,NA,CASSARLAGGPRRETQYF
TRBV19,TRBJ1-5,NA,CASSLSSNQPQHF
TRBV10-3,TRBJ1-2,NA,CAISSSDGYTF
TRBV29-1,TRBJ2-7,NA,CSVEAGAYEQYF
TRBV5-1,TRBJ1-2,NA,CASSLTERHGYTF
TRBV6-5,TRBJ2-7,NA,CAAQLGQVIYEQYF
TRBV6-5,TRBJ2-7,NA,CASRLADSYEQYF
TRBV29-1,TRBJ2-5,NA,CSAAGSSMLETQYF
TRBV4-3,TRBJ2-7,NA,CASSQEGTSYEQYF